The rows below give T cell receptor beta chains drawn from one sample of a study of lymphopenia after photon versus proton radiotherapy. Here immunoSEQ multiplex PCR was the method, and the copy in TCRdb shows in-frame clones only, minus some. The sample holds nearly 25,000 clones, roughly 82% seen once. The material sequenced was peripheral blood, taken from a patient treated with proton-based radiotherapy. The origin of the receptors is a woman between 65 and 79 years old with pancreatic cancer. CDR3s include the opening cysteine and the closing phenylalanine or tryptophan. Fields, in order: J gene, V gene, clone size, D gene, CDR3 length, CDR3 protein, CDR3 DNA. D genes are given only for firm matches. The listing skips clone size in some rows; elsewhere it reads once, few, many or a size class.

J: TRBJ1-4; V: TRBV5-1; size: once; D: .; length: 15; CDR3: CASSFNEGVGEKLFF; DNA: TGCGCCAGCAGCTTTAACGAGGGGGTAGGGGAAAAACTGTTTTTT
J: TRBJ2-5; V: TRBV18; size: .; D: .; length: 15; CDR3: CASSPGGNPAETQYF; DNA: TGTGCCAGCTCACCAGGGGGGAACCCCGCAGAGACCCAGTACTTC
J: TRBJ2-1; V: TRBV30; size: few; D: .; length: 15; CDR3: CAWSANRARPREQFF; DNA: TGTGCCTGGAGTGCAAACAGGGCCCGGCCGCGGGAGCAGTTCTTC
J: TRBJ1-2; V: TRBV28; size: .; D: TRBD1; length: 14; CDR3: CASSLQGAFYGYTF; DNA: TGTGCCAGCAGTTTACAGGGGGCGTTCTATGGCTACACCTTC
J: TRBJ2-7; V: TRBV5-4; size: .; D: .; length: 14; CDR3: CASSTTGYPYEQYF; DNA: TGTGCCAGCAGCACAACAGGGTACCCCTACGAGCAGTACTTC
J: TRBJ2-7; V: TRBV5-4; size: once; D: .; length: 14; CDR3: CASSEVGRGYEQYF; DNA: TGTGCCAGCAGCGAGGTGGGCAGGGGCTACGAGCAGTACTTC
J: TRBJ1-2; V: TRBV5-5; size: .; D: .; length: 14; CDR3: CASSAAGVNYGYTF; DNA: TGTGCCAGCAGCGCTGCTGGAGTTAACTATGGCTACACCTTC
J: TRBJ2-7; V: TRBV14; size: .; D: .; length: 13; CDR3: CASSSGPGFFQYF; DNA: TGTGCCAGCAGCTCCGGCCCCGGGTTCTTTCAGTACTTC
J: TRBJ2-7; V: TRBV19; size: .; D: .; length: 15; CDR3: CASSIDFRNSYEQYF; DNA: TGTGCCAGTAGTATAGATTTCAGAAACTCCTACGAGCAGTACTTC
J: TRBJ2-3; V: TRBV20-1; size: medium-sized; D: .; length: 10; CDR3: CSASDHTQYF; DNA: TGCAGTGCTTCGGACCATACGCAGTATTTT
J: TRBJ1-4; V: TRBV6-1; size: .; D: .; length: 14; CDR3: CASSVRGTNEKLFF; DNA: TGTGCCAGCAGTGTTCGGGGGACTAATGAAAAACTGTTTTTT
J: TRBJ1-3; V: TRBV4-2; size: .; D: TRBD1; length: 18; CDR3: CASSPNADRVSSGNTIYF; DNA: TGTGCCAGCAGCCCGAACGCCGACAGGGTCAGCTCTGGAAACACCATATATTTT
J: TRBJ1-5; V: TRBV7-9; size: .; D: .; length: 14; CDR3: CATIPWGPNQPQHF; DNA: TGTGCCACCATCCCGTGGGGACCTAATCAGCCCCAGCATTTT
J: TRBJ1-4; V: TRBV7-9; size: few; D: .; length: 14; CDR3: CASSLRVDAEKLFF; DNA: TGTGCCAGCAGCTTGCGGGTGGACGCGGAAAAACTGTTTTTT
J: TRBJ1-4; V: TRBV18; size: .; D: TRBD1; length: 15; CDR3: CASSPGTDSNEKLFF; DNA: TGTGCCAGCTCACCCGGGACAGATTCTAATGAAAAACTGTTTTTT
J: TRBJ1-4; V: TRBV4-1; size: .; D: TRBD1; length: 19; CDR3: CASSQIKIWTGQGPEKLFF; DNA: TGCGCCAGCAGCCAAATTAAAATCTGGACAGGCCAAGGGCCGGAAAAACTGTTTTTT
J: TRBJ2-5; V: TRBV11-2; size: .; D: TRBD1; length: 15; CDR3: CASSLGDRGKETQYF; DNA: TGTGCCAGCAGCTTAGGGGACAGGGGGAAAGAGACCCAGTACTTC
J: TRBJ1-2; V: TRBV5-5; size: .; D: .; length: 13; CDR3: CASSLGRNYGYTF; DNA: TGTGCCAGCAGCTTGGGACGGAACTATGGCTACACCTTC
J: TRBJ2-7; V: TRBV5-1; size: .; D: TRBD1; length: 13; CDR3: CASTRTGGYEQYF; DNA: TGCGCCAGCACCCGCACAGGGGGCTACGAGCAGTACTTC
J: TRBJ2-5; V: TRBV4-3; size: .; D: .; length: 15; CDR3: CASSQVWTEEETQYF; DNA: TGCGCCAGCAGCCAAGTCTGGACAGAAGAAGAGACCCAGTACTTC
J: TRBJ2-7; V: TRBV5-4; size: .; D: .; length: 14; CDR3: CASSFDNKDYEQYF; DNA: TGTGCCAGCAGCTTCGATAACAAAGACTACGAGCAGTACTTC
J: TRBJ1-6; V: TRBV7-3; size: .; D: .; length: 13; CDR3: CASSSGQNSPLHF; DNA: TGTGCCAGCAGCTCCGGACAGAATTCACCCCTCCACTTT
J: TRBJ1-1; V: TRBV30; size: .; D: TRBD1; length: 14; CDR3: CAWRKGQGVTEAFF; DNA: TGTGCCTGGCGAAAGGGACAGGGGGTTACTGAAGCTTTCTTT
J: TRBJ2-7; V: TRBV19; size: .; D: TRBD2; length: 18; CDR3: CASSKTGTSGGRAYEQYF; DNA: TGTGCCAGTAGTAAAACCGGGACTAGCGGGGGCCGGGCCTACGAGCAGTACTTC
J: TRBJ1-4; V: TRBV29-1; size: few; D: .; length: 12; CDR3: CSVELGGEKLFF; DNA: TGCAGCGTTGAACTGGGGGGTGAAAAACTGTTTTTT
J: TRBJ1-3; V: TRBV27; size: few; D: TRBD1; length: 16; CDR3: CASSSTGTGFGNTIYF; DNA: TGTGCCAGCAGTTCCACCGGGACAGGGTTTGGAAACACCATATATTTT
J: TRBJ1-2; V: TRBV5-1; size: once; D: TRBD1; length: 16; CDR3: CASSLGPQGALYGYTF; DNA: TGCGCCAGCAGCTTGGGACCTCAGGGGGCGCTCTATGGCTACACCTTC
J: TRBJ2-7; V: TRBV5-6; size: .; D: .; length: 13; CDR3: CASSLARMAEQYF; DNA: TGTGCCAGCAGCTTGGCGCGAATGGCCGAGCAGTACTTC
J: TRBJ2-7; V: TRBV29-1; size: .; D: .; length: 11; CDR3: CSSENGYEQYF; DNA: TGCAGCTCTGAAAACGGGTACGAGCAGTACTTC
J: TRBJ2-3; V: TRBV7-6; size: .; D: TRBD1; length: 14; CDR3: CASSQGQGSDTQYF; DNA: TGTGCCAGCAGCCAGGGACAGGGTTCAGATACGCAGTATTTT
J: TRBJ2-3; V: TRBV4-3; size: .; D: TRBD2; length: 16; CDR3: CASSQDIESGGRTQYF; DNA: TGCGCCAGCAGCCAAGATATCGAGTCGGGAGGGCGGACGCAGTATTTT
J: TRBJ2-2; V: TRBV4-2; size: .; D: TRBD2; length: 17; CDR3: CASSQGTSGRPTGELFF; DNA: TGTGCCAGCAGCCAAGGGACTAGCGGGAGACCCACCGGGGAGCTGTTTTTT
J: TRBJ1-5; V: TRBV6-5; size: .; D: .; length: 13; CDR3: CASRQGGNQPQHF; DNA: TGTGCCAGCAGGCAGGGTGGCAATCAGCCCCAGCATTTT
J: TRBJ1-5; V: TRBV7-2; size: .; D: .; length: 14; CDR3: CASSLSLPGEPQHF; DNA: TGTGCCAGCAGCTTATCCCTGCCGGGGGAGCCCCAGCATTTT
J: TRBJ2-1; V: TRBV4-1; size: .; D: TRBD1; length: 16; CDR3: CASSHDTGTGYNEQFF; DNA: TGCGCCAGCAGCCATGATACCGGGACAGGCTACAATGAGCAGTTCTTC
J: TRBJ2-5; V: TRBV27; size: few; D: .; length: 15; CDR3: CASSLFATLQETQYF; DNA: TGTGCCAGCAGTTTGTTCGCCACACTCCAAGAGACCCAGTACTTC